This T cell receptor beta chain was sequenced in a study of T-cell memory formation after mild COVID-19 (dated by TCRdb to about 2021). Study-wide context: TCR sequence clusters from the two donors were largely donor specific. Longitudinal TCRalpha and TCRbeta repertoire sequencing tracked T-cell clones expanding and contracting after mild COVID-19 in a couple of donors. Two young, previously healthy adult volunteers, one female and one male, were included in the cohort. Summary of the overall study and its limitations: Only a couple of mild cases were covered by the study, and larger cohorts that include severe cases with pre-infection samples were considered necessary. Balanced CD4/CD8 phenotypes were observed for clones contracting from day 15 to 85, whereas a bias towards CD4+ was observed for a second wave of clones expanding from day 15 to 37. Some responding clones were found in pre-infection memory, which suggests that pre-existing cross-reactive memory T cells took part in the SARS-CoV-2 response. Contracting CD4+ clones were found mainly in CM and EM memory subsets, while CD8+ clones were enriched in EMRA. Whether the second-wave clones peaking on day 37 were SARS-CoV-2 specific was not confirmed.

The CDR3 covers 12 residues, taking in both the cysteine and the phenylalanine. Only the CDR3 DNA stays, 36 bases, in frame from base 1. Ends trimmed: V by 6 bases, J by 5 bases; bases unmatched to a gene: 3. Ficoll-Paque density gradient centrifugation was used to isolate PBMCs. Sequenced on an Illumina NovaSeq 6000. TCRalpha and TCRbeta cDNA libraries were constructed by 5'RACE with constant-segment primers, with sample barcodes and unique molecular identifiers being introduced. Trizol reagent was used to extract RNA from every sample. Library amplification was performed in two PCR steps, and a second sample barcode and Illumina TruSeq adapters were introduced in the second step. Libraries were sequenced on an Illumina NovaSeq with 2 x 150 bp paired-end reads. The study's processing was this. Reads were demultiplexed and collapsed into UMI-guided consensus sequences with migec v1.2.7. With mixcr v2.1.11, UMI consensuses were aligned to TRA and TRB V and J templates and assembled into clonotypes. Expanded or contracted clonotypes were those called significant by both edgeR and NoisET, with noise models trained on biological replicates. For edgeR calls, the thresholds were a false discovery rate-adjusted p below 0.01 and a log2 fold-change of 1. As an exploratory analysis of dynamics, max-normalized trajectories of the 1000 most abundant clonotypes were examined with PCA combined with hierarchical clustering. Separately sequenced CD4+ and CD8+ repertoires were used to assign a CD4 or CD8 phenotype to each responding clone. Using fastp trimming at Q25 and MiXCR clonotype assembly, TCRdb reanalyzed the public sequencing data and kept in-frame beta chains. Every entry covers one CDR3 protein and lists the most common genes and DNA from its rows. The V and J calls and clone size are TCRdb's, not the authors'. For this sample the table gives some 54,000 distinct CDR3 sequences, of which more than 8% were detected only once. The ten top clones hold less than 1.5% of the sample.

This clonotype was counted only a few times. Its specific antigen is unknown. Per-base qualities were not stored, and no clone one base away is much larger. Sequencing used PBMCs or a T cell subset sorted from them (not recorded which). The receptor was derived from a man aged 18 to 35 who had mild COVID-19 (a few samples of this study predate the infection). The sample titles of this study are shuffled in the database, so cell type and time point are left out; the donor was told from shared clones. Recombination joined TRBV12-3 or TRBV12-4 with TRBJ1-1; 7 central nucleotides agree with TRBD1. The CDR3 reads CASRQTGTEAFF. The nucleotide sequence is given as TGTGCCAGCAGACAGACAGGGACTGAAGCTTTCTTT.